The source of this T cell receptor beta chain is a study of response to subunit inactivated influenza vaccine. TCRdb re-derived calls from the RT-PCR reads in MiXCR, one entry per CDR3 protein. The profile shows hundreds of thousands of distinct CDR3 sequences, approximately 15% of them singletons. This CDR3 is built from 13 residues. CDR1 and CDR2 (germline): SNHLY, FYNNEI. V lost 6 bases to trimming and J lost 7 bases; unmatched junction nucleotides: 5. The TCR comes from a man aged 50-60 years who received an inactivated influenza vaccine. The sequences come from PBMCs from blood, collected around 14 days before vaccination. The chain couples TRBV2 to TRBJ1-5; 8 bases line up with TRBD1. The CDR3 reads CASRGQGQQPQHF. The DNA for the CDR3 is TGTGCCAGCAGAGGACAGGGCCAACAGCCCCAGCATTTT. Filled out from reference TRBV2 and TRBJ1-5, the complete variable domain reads EPEVTQTPSHQVTQMGQEVILRCVPISNHLYFYWYRQILGQKVEFLVSFYNNEISEKSEIFDDQFSVERPDGSNFTLKIRSTKLEDSAMYFCASRGQGQQPQHFGDGTRLSIL.